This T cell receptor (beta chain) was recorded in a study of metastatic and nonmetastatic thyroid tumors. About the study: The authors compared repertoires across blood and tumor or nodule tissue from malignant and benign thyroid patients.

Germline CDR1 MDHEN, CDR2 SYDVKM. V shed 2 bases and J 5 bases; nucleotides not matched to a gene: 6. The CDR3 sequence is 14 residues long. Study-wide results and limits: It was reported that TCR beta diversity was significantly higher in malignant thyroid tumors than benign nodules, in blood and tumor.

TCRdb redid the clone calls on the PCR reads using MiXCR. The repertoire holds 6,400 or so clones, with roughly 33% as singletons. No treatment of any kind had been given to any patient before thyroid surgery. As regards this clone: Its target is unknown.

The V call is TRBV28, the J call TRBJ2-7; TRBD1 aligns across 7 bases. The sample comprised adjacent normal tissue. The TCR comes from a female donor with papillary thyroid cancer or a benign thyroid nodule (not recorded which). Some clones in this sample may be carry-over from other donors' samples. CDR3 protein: CASSLGTVVDEQYF. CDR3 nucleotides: TGTGCCAGCAGTTTAGGGACAGTTGTTGACGAGCAGTACTTC.